A single sample gave rise to the 4 T cell receptor beta chains below, sequenced in a study of cytomegalovirus exposure and HLA in healthy donors. Primers for the PCR totalled 60 Vbeta and 13 Jbeta. Sequencing used immunoSEQ multiplex PCR; TCRdb keeps in-frame clones, though not all of them. The sample holds 130,000 to 150,000 clones. The sequenced sample consisted of PBMCs. These receptors were obtained from a male donor in good health and CMV-seronegative.

The CDR3 DNA is TGTGCCAGCAGCTCCCTGAGTGACGAGCAGTACTTC. Amino acid sequence: CASSSLSDEQYF. This chain uses TRBV6-5 with TRBJ2-7; D not certain. Germline-derived CDR1 and CDR2 are MNHEY and SVGAGI. CDR3 length: 12 amino acids. Trimming cost V 6 bases and J 5 bases, with 11 bases left between them.

V and J are TRBV7-2 and TRBJ1-1; no reliable D call. The CDR3 is 15 amino acids. Germline values: CDR1 SGHTA, CDR2 FQGNSA. Trimming removed 3 bases from V and 3 bases from J, with 14 bases in between. The CDR3 coding sequence is TGTGCCAGCAGCTTCAAGCGGGTTAGTCACACTGAAGCTTTCTTT. Protein sequence: CASSFKRVSHTEAFF.

V gene TRBV28 combines with J gene TRBJ1-6, with a tentative D call TRBD1 (5 bases). Trimming removed 7 bases from V and 6 bases from J, with 13 bases in between. The CDR3 sequence is 14 residues long. Germline CDR1 is MDHEN and CDR2 is SYDVKM. CDR3 amino acids: CASTLGTGNSPLHF. In DNA, the CDR3 is TGTGCCAGCACCCTAGGTACAGGTAATTCACCCCTCCACTTT.

This chain uses TRBV6-5 with TRBJ1-1; 10 bases fit TRBD1. CDR1 and CDR2 (germline): MNHEY, SVGAGI. V gave up 4 bases and J gave up 5 bases; unmatched junction bases: 4. CDR3 length: 14 amino acids. The CDR3 reads CASSWDRGGTEAFF. CDR3 DNA: TGTGCCAGCAGTTGGGACAGGGGAGGAACTGAAGCTTTCTTT.